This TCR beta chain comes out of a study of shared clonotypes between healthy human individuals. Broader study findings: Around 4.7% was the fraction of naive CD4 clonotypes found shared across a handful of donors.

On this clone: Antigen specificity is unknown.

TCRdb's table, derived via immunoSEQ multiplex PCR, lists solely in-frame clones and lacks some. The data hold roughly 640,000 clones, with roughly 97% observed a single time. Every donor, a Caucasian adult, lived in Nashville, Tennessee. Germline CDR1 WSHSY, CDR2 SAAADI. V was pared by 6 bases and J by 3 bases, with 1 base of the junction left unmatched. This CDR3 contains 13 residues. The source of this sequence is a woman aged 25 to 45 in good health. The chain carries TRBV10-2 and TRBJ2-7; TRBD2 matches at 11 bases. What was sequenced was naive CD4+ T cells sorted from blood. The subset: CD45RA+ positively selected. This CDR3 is CASSGLAGYEQYF. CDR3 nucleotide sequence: TGCGCCAGCAGCGGACTAGCGGGCTACGAGCAGTACTTC.